This T cell receptor (beta chain) is drawn from a study of blood T cell repertoires in COVID-19. About the research overall: Samples taken during acute and convalescent COVID-19 were collected in the United States, Italy and Spain. Sources were T cells, B-cell-depleted T cells, or PBMCs; the material itself was cDNA or gDNA.

Original analysis: How many nucleated cells were present was estimated from reference gene primer amplification. Generated by immunoSEQ multiplex PCR, the TCRdb table keeps only in-frame clones and is missing some. V and J calls and clone size follow that table, whereas D and trimming were derived from the DNA. The table records 230,000 or so clones, 70% to 85% of them present only once. This CDR3 region has 15 residues. The V gene's germline CDR1 is LNHDA and CDR2 SQIVND (reference sequence). V shed 5 bases and J shed 0 bases, with 10 bases lying between them. In its sample, this clone was seen a few times.

The sample comprised peripheral blood. The chain combines TRBV19 with TRBJ1-4; D remains unclear. The TCR originated in a middle-aged man who had recovered from COVID-19. This CDR3 reads CASSLRQATNEKLFF. In DNA form, the CDR3 reads TGTGCCAGTAGTTTACGACAAGCAACTAATGAAAAACTGTTTTTT.